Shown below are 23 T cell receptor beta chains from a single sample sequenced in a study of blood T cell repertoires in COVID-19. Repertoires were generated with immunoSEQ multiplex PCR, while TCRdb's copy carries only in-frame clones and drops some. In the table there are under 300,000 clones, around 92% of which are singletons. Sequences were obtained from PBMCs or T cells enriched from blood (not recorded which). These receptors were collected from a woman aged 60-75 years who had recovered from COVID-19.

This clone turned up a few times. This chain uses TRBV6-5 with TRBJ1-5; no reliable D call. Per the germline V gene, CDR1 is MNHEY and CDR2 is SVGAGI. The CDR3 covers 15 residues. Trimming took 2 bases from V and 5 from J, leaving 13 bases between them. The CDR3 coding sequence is TGTGCCAGCAGTTACCCCGAACCTCCAGATCAGCCCCAGCATTTT. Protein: CASSYPEPPDQPQHF.

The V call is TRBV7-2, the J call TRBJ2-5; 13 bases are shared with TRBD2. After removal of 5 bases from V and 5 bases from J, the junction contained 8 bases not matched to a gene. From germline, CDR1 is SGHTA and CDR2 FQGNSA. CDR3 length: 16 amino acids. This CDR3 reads CASSLTSTSGGETQYF. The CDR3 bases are TGTGCCAGCAGCCTTACGTCGACTAGCGGGGGGGAGACCCAGTACTTC.

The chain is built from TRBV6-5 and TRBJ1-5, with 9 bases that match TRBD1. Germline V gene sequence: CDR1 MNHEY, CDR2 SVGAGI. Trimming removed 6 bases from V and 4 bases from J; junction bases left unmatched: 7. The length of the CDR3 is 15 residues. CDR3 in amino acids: CASRRGQGGNQPQHF. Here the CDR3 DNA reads TGTGCCAGCAGAAGGGGACAGGGAGGGAATCAGCCCCAGCATTTT.

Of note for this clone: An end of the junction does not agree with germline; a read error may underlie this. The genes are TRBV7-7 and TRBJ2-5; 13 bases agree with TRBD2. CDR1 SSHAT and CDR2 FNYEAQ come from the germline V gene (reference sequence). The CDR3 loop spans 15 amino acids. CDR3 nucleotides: TGTGCTAGCAGCTCTCGGACTAGCGGGAGTGAGACCCAGTACTTC. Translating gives CASSSRTSGSETQYF.

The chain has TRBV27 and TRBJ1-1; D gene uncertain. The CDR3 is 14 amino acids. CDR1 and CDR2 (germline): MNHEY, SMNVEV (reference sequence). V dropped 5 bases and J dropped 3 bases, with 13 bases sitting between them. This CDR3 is CASSVTLADTEAFF. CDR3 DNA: TGTGCCAGCAGTGTTACGCTGGCGGACACTGAAGCTTTCTTT.

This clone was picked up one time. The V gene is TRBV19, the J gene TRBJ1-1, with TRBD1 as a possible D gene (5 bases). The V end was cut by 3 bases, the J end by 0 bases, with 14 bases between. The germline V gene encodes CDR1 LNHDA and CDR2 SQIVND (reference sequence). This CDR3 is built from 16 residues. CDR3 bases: TGTGCCAGTAGTATCTCGTCAGGGCGGCTGAACACTGAAGCTTTCTTT. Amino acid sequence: CASSISSGRLNTEAFF.

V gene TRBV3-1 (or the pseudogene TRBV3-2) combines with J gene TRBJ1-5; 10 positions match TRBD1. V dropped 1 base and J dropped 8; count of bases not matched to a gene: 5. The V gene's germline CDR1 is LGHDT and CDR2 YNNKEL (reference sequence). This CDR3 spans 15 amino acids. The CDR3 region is CASSQGGQGIKPQHF. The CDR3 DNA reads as TGTGCCAGCAGCCAAGGGGGACAGGGGATTAAGCCCCAGCATTTT.

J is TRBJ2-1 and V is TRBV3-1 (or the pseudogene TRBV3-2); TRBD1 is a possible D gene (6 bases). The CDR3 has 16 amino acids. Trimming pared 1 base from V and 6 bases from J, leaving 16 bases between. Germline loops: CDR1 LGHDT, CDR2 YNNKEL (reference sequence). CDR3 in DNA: TGTGCCAGCAGCCAAGGTTCAGGGGCTAAACTCAATGAGCAGTTCTTC. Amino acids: CASSQGSGAKLNEQFF.

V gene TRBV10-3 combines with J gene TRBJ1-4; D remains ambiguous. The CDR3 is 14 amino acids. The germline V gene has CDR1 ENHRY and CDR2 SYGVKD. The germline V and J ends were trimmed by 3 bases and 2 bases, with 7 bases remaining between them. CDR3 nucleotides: TGTGCCATCAGTGAAGGAGAGACTAATGAAAAACTGTTTTTT. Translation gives CAISEGETNEKLFF.

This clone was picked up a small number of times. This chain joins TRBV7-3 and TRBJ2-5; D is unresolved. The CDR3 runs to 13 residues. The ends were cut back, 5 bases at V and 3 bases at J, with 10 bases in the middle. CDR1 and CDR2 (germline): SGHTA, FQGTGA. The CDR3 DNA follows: TGTGCCAGCAGCCGATATACGGAAGAGACCCAGTACTTC. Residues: CASSRYTEETQYF.

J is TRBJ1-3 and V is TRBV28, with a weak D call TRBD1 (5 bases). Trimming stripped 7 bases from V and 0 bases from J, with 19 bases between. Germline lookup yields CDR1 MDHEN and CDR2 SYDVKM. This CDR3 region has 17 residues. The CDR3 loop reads CASTQGGLPSSGNTIYF. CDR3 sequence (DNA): TGTGCCAGCACCCAGGGAGGGTTACCTAGCTCTGGAAACACCATATATTTT.

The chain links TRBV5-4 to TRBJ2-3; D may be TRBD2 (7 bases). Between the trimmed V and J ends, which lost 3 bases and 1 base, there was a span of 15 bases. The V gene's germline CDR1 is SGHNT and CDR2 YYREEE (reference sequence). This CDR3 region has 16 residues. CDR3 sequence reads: CASSWGGALRTDTQYF. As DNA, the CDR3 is TGTGCCAGCAGCTGGGGGGGCGCCTTGCGCACAGATACGCAGTATTTT.

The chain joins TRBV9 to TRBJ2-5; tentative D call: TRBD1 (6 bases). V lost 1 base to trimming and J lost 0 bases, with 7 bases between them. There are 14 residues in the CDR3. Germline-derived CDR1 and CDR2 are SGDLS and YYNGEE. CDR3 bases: TGTGCCAGCAGCGTACAGGGGTACCAAGAGACCCAGTACTTC. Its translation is CASSVQGYQETQYF.

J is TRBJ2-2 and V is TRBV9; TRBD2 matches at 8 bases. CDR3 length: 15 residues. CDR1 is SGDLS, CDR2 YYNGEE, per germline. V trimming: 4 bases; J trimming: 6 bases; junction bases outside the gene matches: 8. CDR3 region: CASSPVAGSSGELFF. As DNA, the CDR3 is TGTGCCAGCAGCCCGGTAGCGGGATCTTCCGGGGAGCTGTTTTTT. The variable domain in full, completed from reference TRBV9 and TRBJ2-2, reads DSGVTQTPKHLITATGQRVTLRCSPRSGDLSVYWYQQSLDQGLQFLIQYYNGEERAKGNILERFSAQQFPDLHSELNLSSLELGDSALYFCASSPVAGSSGELFFGEGSRLTVL.

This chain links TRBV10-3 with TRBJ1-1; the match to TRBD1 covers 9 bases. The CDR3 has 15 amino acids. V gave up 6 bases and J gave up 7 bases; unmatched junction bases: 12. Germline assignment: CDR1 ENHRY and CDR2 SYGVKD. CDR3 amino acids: CAIRAGTGNGVEAFF. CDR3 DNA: TGTGCCATCAGGGCCGGGACAGGGAATGGGGTTGAAGCTTTCTTT.

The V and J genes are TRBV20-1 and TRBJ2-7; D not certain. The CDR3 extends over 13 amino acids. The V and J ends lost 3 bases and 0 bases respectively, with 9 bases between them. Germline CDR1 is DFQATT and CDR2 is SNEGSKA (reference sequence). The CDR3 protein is CSASRGNSYEQYF. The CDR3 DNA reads TGCAGTGCTAGTCGCGGCAACTCCTACGAGCAGTACTTC.

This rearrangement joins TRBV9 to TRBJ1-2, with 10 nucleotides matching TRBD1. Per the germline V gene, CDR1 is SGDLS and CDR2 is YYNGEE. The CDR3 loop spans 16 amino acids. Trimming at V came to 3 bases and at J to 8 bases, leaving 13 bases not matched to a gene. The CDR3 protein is CASSAWDRGTFGGYTF. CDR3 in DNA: TGTGCCAGCAGCGCCTGGGACAGGGGAACGTTCGGAGGCTACACCTTC. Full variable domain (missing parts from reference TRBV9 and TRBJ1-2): DSGVTQTPKHLITATGQRVTLRCSPRSGDLSVYWYQQSLDQGLQFLIQYYNGEERAKGNILERFSAQQFPDLHSELNLSSLELGDSALYFCASSAWDRGTFGGYTFGSGTRLTVV.

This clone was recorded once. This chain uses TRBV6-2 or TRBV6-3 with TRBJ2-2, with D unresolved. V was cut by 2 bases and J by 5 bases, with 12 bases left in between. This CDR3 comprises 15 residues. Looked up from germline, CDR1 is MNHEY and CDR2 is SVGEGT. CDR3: CASSYLGGLTGELFF. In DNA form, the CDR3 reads TGTGCCAGCAGTTACCTAGGCGGTTTGACCGGGGAGCTGTTTTTT.

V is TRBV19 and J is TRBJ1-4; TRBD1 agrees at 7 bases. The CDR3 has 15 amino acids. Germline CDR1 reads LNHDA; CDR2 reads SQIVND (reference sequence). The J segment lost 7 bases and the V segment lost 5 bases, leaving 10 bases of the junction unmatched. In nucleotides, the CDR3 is TGTGCCAGTAGTGCATCGACAGGGATCGGTGAAAAACTGTTTTTT. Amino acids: CASSASTGIGEKLFF.

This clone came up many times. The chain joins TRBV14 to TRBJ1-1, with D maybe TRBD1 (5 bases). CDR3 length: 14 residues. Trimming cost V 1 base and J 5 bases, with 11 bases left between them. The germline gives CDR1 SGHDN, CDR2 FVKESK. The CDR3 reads CASSQVDQGTEAFF. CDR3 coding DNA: TGTGCCAGCAGCCAAGTAGACCAGGGAACTGAAGCTTTCTTT.

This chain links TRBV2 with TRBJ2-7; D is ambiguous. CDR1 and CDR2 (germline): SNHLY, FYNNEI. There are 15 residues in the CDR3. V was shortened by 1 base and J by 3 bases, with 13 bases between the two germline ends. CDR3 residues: CASSEGGGLIYEQYF. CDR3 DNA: TGTGCCAGCAGTGAAGGTGGCGGCCTGATCTACGAGCAGTACTTC. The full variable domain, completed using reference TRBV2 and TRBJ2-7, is EPEVTQTPSHQVTQMGQEVILRCVPISNHLYFYWYRQILGQKVEFLVSFYNNEISEKSEIFDDQFSVERPDGSNFTLKIRSTKLEDSAMYFCASSEGGGLIYEQYFGPGTRLTVT.

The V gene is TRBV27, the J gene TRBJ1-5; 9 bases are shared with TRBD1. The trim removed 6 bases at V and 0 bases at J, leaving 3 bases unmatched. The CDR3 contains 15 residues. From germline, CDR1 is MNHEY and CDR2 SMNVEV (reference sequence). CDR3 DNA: TGTGCCAGCAGGGAACAGGGGGCTAGCAATCAGCCCCAGCATTTT. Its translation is CASREQGASNQPQHF.

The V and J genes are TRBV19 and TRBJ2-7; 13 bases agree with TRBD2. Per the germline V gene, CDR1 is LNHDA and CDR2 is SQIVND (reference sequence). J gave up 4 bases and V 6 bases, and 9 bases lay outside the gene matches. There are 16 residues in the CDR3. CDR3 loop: CASSLQGLAGRYEQYF. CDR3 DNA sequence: TGTGCCAGTAGCCTACAGGGACTAGCGGGACGATACGAGCAGTACTTC.